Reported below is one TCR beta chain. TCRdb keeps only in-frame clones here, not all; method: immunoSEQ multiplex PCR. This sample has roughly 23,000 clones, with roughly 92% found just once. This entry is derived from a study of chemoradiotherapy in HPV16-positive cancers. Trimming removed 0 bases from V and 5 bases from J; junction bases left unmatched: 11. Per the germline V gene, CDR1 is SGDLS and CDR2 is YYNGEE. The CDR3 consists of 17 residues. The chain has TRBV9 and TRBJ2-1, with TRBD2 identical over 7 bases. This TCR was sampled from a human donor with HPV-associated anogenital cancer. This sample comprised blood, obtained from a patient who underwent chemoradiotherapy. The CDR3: CASSVGPLATTNNEQFF. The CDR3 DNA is TGTGCCAGCAGCGTAGGGCCACTAGCGACGACGAACAATGAGCAGTTCTTC.